These 17 T cell receptor beta chains originate from one sample sequenced in a study of T-cell memory formation after mild COVID-19 (dated by TCRdb to the early 2020s). Library preparation employed 5' RACE. Sequencing was carried out with an Illumina NovaSeq 6000. TCRdb redid the processing of the public reads, applying fastp at Q25 and MiXCR, and retained in-frame beta chains. CDR3 protein sequences are deduplicated, and each keeps its most common genes and DNA. Present in this sample are some 150,000 distinct CDR3 sequences, over 6% of which were seen just once. About 2.1% of the sample lies in the top ten. The specimen sequenced was PBMCs or a T cell subset sorted from them (not recorded which). These TCRs come from an adult woman who had mild COVID-19 (a few samples of this study predate the infection). The sample titles of this study are shuffled in the database, so cell type and time point are left out; the donor was told from shared clones.

The chain recombines TRBV10-3 with TRBJ2-2, with TRBD2 as a possible D gene (6 bases). Trimming stripped 4 bases from V and 2 bases from J, with 8 bases between. CDR3 length equals 14 residues. Germline-derived CDR1 and CDR2 are ENHRY and SYGVKD. The CDR3 sequence is CAISGSGNTGELFF. CDR3 sequence (DNA): TGTGCCATCAGTGGTAGCGGAAACACCGGGGAGCTGTTTTTT.

This clonotype has ten or more counts. The chain recombines TRBV9 with TRBJ1-5; 9 bases align to TRBD1. The CDR3 loop spans 15 amino acids. Per germline, CDR1 SGDLS and CDR2 YYNGEE. V shed 4 bases and J 2 bases; nucleotides not matched to a gene: 4. CDR3 region: CASSTGGNGNQPQHF. The CDR3 DNA follows: TGTGCCAGCAGCACAGGGGGCAACGGCAATCAGCCCCAGCATTTT.

The V call is TRBV3-1, the J call TRBJ2-1; 7 bases fit TRBD2. With 6 bases clipped from V and 9 bases from J, the junction kept 14 bases outside the gene matches. The CDR3 is 15 residues long. CDR1 is LGHDT, CDR2 YNNKEL, per germline (reference sequence). As DNA, the CDR3 is TGTGCCAGCAGGCAGGCGGGGCTAGCGGTGGGTGAGCAGTTCTTC. Translation gives CASRQAGLAVGEQFF.

In this sample, this clonotype turned up many times. V and J are TRBV11-3 and TRBJ2-1, with a tentative D call TRBD2 (6 bases). This CDR3 is 16 amino acids long. The V and J ends lost 1 base and 1 base respectively, with 11 bases between them. Germline CDR1 reads SGHNT; CDR2 reads YENEEA. In DNA, the CDR3 is TGTGCCAGCAGCTTAGGGGGGACTCGATCCTACAATGAGCAGTTCTTC. Translating gives CASSLGGTRSYNEQFF.

This clonotype was counted many times. The chain carries TRBV20-1 and TRBJ2-7; 7 nucleotides align to TRBD2. Germline CDR1 is DFQATT and CDR2 is SNEGSKA (reference sequence). This CDR3 region has 17 residues. Germline trimming cut 0 bases from V and 1 base from J; bases unmatched to any gene: 12. CDR3 sequence (DNA): TGCAGTGCTAGAGATACGAGTGGGCCTAGCGGTTCCTACGAGCAGTACTTC. It translates to CSARDTSGPSGSYEQYF.

This clonotype showed up many times. The CDR3 loop is CASSLLAGGQGEQFF. CDR3 in DNA: TGTGCCAGCAGCTTACTAGCGGGGGGGCAGGGTGAGCAGTTCTTC. V gene TRBV7-3 combines with J gene TRBJ2-1; 12 nucleotides match TRBD2. CDR1 and CDR2 (germline): SGHTA, FQGTGA. CDR3 size: 15 residues. After removal of 2 bases from V and 9 bases from J, the junction contained 5 bases not matched to a gene. The full variable domain, completed using reference TRBV7-3 and TRBJ2-1, is GAGVSQTPSNKVTEKGKYVELRCDPISGHTALYWYRQSLGQGPEFLIYFQGTGAADDSGLPNDRFFAVRPEGSVSTLKIQRTERGDSAVYLCASSLLAGGQGEQFFGPGTRLTVL.

This clonotype was detected many times. This rearrangement joins TRBV7-2 to TRBJ2-5, with D perhaps TRBD1 (5 bases). Germline V CDR1 and CDR2: SGHTA, FQGNSA. The CDR3 has 15 amino acids. V dropped 1 base and J dropped 5 bases, with 14 bases sitting between them. The CDR3 nucleotides read TGTGCCAGCAGCTTAGTCTGGGGCGAATGGGAGACCCAGTACTTC. Translated: CASSLVWGEWETQYF.

This sequence joins TRBV20-1 and TRBJ2-6, with D perhaps matching TRBD1 or TRBD2 (5 bases each). CDR1 DFQATT and CDR2 SNEGSKA come from the germline V gene (reference sequence). The V end was cut by 5 bases, the J end by 4 bases, with 12 bases between. The CDR3 runs to 14 residues. DNA of the CDR3: TGCAGTGCTCGCTGGGGGTTAGGGGCCAACGTCCTGACTTTC. The encoded protein is CSARWGLGANVLTF.

This clonotype was seen a few times. The chain has TRBV5-5 and TRBJ1-2; 7 bases align to TRBD1. The V segment lost 3 bases and the J segment 8 bases; nucleotides outside the gene matches: 13. CDR3 length: 15 residues. Germline CDR1 and CDR2: SGHKS and YYEKEE (reference sequence). CDR3 protein: CASSSSGDSPRGYTF. For the CDR3, the DNA is TGTGCCAGCAGCTCCTCCGGGGACAGCCCACGGGGCTACACCTTC.

There are a few counts of this clonotype. The chain recombines TRBV12-3 or TRBV12-4 with TRBJ1-2; tentative D call: TRBD1 (6 bases). V was cut by 6 bases and J by 8 bases, with 19 bases left in between. This CDR3 contains 14 residues. CDR3 protein: CASSLYRDGGGYTF. The DNA of the CDR3 is TGTGCCAGCAGCCTGTACAGGGACGGGGGCGGCTACACCTTC.

This clonotype has just a few counts. The genes are TRBV29-1 and TRBJ2-5; 7 bases line up with TRBD2. V lost 4 bases to trimming and J lost 5 bases; unmatched junction nucleotides: 7. The germline V gene encodes CDR1 SQVTM and CDR2 ANQGSEA. The CDR3 spans 13 residues. In DNA, the CDR3 is TGCAGCGTTGGAGCGGGGATTGGGGAGACCCAGTACTTC. Its protein product is CSVGAGIGETQYF. Full variable domain (missing parts from reference TRBV29-1 and TRBJ2-5): SAVISQKPSRDICQRGTSLTIQCQVDSQVTMMFWYRQQPGQSLTLIATANQGSEATYESGFVIDKFPISRPNLTFSTLTVSNMSPEDSSIYLCSVGAGIGETQYFGPGTRLLVL.

The sample holds many counts of this clonotype. The J gene is TRBJ2-7, the V gene TRBV5-1; either TRBD1 or TRBD2 may fit D (5 bases each). The ends were cut back, 3 bases at V and 6 bases at J, with 19 bases in the middle. Germline values: CDR1 SGHRS, CDR2 YFSETQ. This CDR3 spans 15 amino acids. The CDR3 reads CASSSPGRDLGEQYF. CDR3 DNA: TGCGCCAGCAGCTCGCCGGGACGGGATTTGGGCGAGCAGTACTTC.

This clonotype was seen at least ten times. The J gene is TRBJ2-7, the V gene TRBV24-1; D is undetermined. V shed 3 bases and J shed 0 bases, with 5 bases lying between them. Germline V CDR1 and CDR2: KGHDR, SFDVKD. The CDR3 is 13 residues long. CDR3 sequence (DNA): TGTGCCACCAGTGATCAGGTCTCCTACGAGCAGTACTTC. This gives the protein CATSDQVSYEQYF.

This clonotype was seen at least ten times. This sequence joins TRBV5-5 and TRBJ1-2; D not resolved. V lost 1 base, J lost 3 bases, and 7 bases lay in between. Germline-derived CDR1 and CDR2 are SGHKS and YYEKEE (reference sequence). The CDR3 length is 13 residues. CDR3 in DNA: TGTGCCAGCAGCTTGTCCACAGACTATGGCTACACCTTC. This gives the protein CASSLSTDYGYTF.

The chain combines TRBV7-3 with TRBJ1-1; D unresolved. The germline V gene encodes CDR1 SGHTA and CDR2 FQGTGA. The V end lost 2 bases, the J end lost 7 bases, and 11 bases lay between the germline ends. CDR3 length: 13 amino acids. DNA of the CDR3: TGTGCCAGCAGCTTACAGATCGATGGTGAAGCTTTCTTT. This sequence encodes CASSLQIDGEAFF.

This clonotype turned up a few times. V is TRBV6-1 and J is TRBJ2-7; 12 nucleotides agree with TRBD2. The V segment lost 6 bases and the J segment 5 bases; nucleotides outside the gene matches: 8. CDR1 is MNHNS, CDR2 SASEGT, per germline. The CDR3 has 15 amino acids. This CDR3 reads CASRGGTSGFHEQYF. The CDR3 DNA follows: TGTGCCAGCAGGGGAGGGACTAGCGGGTTCCACGAGCAGTACTTC.

This clonotype has a count of ten or more. This chain uses TRBV7-9 with TRBJ1-1, with TRBD1 matching 9 bases. With V trimmed by 6 bases and J by 1 base, 6 bases remained unmatched. This CDR3 spans 15 amino acids. Germline CDR1 reads SEHNR; CDR2 reads FQNEAQ (reference sequence). CDR3 nucleotide sequence: TGTGCCAGCAGGGAGACAGGGGGGCCGAACACTGAAGCTTTCTTT. It yields the protein CASRETGGPNTEAFF.